This entry lists 19 T cell receptor beta chains sequenced from one sample in a study of blood T cell repertoires in COVID-19. Generated by immunoSEQ multiplex PCR, the TCRdb table keeps only in-frame clones and is missing some. This sample has around 88,000 clones, with approximately 81% found just once. What was sequenced was peripheral blood. These receptors originate from a man between 60 and 75 years old with acute or convalescent COVID-19.

The rearrangement uses TRBV20-1 and TRBJ1-2; 8 nucleotides match TRBD1. Germline V gene sequence: CDR1 DFQATT, CDR2 SNEGSKA (reference sequence). The length of the CDR3 is 15 residues. With 3 bases clipped from V and 7 bases from J, the junction kept 13 bases outside the gene matches. CDR3 protein: CSASHPVDRGSGYTF. CDR3 DNA sequence: TGCAGTGCTAGTCACCCGGTAGACAGGGGATCTGGCTACACCTTC.

The chain recombines TRBV13 with TRBJ2-7; D is unresolved. The V and J ends lost 6 bases and 5 bases respectively, with 11 bases between them. Germline CDR1 and CDR2: PRHDT and FYEKMQ (reference sequence). The CDR3 is 12 amino acids. The CDR3 loop is CASSSRPDEQYF. In nucleotides, the CDR3 is TGTGCCAGCAGTAGCCGTCCAGACGAGCAGTACTTC. The whole variable domain, remainder taken from reference TRBV13 and TRBJ2-7, is AAGVIQSPRHLIKEKRETATLKCYPIPRHDTVYWYQQGPGQDPQFLISFYEKMQSDKGSIPDRFSAQQFSDYHSELNMSSLELGDSALYFCASSSRPDEQYFGPGTRLTVT.

The V call is TRBV5-1, the J call TRBJ2-7, with 10 bases matching TRBD1. Germline loops: CDR1 SGHRS, CDR2 YFSETQ. With 4 bases clipped from V and 6 bases from J, the junction kept 7 bases outside the gene matches. CDR3 length: 14 amino acids. This chain's CDR3 is CASSRGTGAGEQYF. For the CDR3, the DNA is TGCGCCAGCAGCCGCGGGACAGGGGCTGGCGAGCAGTACTTC.

The chain employs TRBV7-8 and TRBJ2-1; 8 nucleotides agree with TRBD2. The CDR3 consists of 15 residues. Germline V gene data show CDR1 as SGHVS and CDR2 as FQNEAQ. V was clipped by 4 bases and J by 6 bases; unmatched bases: 8. CDR3 coding DNA: TGTGCCAGCAGCTCCCTCGGGGGGGGTCCCAATGAGCAGTTCTTC. It encodes CASSSLGGGPNEQFF.

The chain uses TRBV3-1 (or the pseudogene TRBV3-2) and TRBJ1-5, with 9 bases fitting TRBD1. This CDR3 region has 15 residues. Looked up from germline, CDR1 is LGHDT and CDR2 is YNNKEL (reference sequence). V lost 3 bases, J lost 6 bases, and 6 bases stayed unmatched. CDR3 in DNA: TGTGCCAGCAGCCAGGACAGGGGTGTATCTCAGCCCCAGCATTTT. The encoded protein is CASSQDRGVSQPQHF.

This clone was seen many times. The V and J genes are TRBV4-1 and TRBJ2-7; D is uncertain. The germline V gene encodes CDR1 MGHRA and CDR2 YSYEKL. CDR3 length: 14 residues. V was cut by 1 base and J by 6 bases, with 13 bases left in between. CDR3 protein: CASSQAPARGEQYF. In nucleotides, the CDR3 is TGCGCCAGCAGCCAAGCCCCAGCAAGAGGCGAGCAGTACTTC.

There are a few counts of this clone. J is TRBJ1-3 and V is TRBV18; no reliable D call. The CDR3 totals 15 residues. V lost 2 bases and J lost 0, with 8 bases in between. Germline V gives CDR1 KGHSH, CDR2 LQKENI. The CDR3 loop reads CASSPSTSSGNTIYF. The CDR3 DNA follows: TGTGCCAGCTCACCATCCACGAGCTCTGGAAACACCATATATTTT.

The chain is built from TRBV3-1 (or the pseudogene TRBV3-2) and TRBJ2-7; TRBD1 might be the D (6 bases). V lost 2 bases to trimming and J lost 3 bases, with 8 bases between them. Germline assignment: CDR1 LGHDT and CDR2 YNNKEL (reference sequence). CDR3 length equals 13 residues. For the CDR3, the DNA is TGTGCCAGCAGCCAAAGGGGGAGCTACGAGCAGTACTTC. Translating it yields CASSQRGSYEQYF.

The chain recombines TRBV6-5 with TRBJ1-5; the D is unclear. The CDR3 is 13 residues long. The germline V and J ends were trimmed by 6 bases and 1 base, with 7 bases remaining between them. Germline V gene sequence: CDR1 MNHEY, CDR2 SVGAGI. This CDR3 is CASRSQSNQPQHF. The DNA for the CDR3 is TGTGCCAGCAGATCACAGAGCAATCAGCCCCAGCATTTT.

This clone occurred a few times. A junction end diverges from the germline sequence, so it may reflect a read error. The V call is TRBV11-3, the J call TRBJ2-5, with 8 bases fitting TRBD1. The CDR3 has 13 residues. Germline loops: CDR1 SGHNT, CDR2 YENEEA. The DNA of the CDR3 is TGTGCCAGCAGCCTAGACAGGGGAGAGACCCAGTACTTC. Translating it yields CASSLDRGETQYF.

The chain is built from TRBV2 and TRBJ2-2; D may be TRBD1 (6 bases). Trimming took 4 bases from V and 6 from J, leaving 12 bases between them. The CDR3 runs to 14 residues. In germline, CDR1 is SNHLY, CDR2 FYNNEI. CDR3 in DNA: TGTGCCAGCAGTGTGGACAGCGAGGCCGGGGAGCTGTTTTTT. Translating it yields CASSVDSEAGELFF.

The chain links TRBV14 to TRBJ1-1; weak D call: TRBD1 (5 bases). Trimming cost V 0 bases and J 2 bases, with 13 bases left between them. The CDR3 sequence is 16 residues long. Germline CDR1 is SGHDN and CDR2 is FVKESK. The CDR3 loop reads CASSQDGEGVNTEAFF. The CDR3 region has the DNA TGTGCCAGCAGCCAAGATGGTGAAGGGGTTAACACTGAAGCTTTCTTT. Variable domain in full (rest from reference TRBV14 and TRBJ1-1): EAGVTQFPSHSVIEKGQTVTLRCDPISGHDNLYWYRRVMGKEIKFLLHFVKESKQDESGMPNNRFLAERTGGTYSTLKVQPAELEDSGVYFCASSQDGEGVNTEAFFGQGTRLTVV.

V usage is TRBV5-1 and J usage is TRBJ2-5, with 8 positions matching TRBD1. V dropped 3 bases and J dropped 4; count of bases not matched to a gene: 5. CDR1 and CDR2 (germline): SGHRS, YFSETQ. The CDR3 contains 14 residues. CDR3 coding DNA: TGCGCCAGCAGCTCCGGACAGGGCGCAGAGACCCAGTACTTC. Protein: CASSSGQGAETQYF.

The gene calls are TRBV5-6 and TRBJ1-1; possible D gene TRBD1, 5 bases. The CDR3 has 14 residues. Trimming pared 2 bases from V and 0 bases from J, leaving 8 bases between. Germline assignment: CDR1 SGHDT and CDR2 YYEEEE. The CDR3 protein is CASSFRGVNTEAFF. The CDR3 region has the DNA TGTGCCAGCAGCTTTAGGGGCGTGAACACTGAAGCTTTCTTT.

J is TRBJ1-1 and V is TRBV19, with D possibly being TRBD1 (6 bases). The CDR3 loop spans 14 amino acids. Trimming pared 5 bases from V and 4 bases from J, leaving 14 bases between. The germline gives CDR1 LNHDA, CDR2 SQIVND (reference sequence). DNA for the CDR3: TGTGCCAGTAGTTCTGGGGGCGGGGGCACTGAAGCTTTCTTT. Its protein is CASSSGGGGTEAFF.

The chain joins TRBV28 to TRBJ2-6; 7 nucleotides match TRBD1. This CDR3 is built from 15 residues. V lost 6 bases to trimming and J lost 2 bases; unmatched junction nucleotides: 4. The germline V gene encodes CDR1 MDHEN and CDR2 SYDVKM. In nucleotides, the CDR3 is TGTGCCAGCAGGAACGACAGGGCTGGGGCCAACGTCCTGACTTTC. It specifies CASRNDRAGANVLTF.

The sample holds a few counts of this clone. The genes are TRBV29-1 and TRBJ1-1, with no clear D. This CDR3 is built from 14 residues. Trimming removed 6 bases from V and 3 bases from J, with 17 bases in between. Germline V gene lookup returns CDR1 SQVTM and CDR2 ANQGSEA. CDR3 loop: CSVLFAGVYTEAFF. Written as DNA, the CDR3 is TGCAGCGTATTATTTGCCGGGGTCTACACTGAAGCTTTCTTT.

The chain joins TRBV7-2 to TRBJ2-6; 12 bases fit TRBD2. Germline CDR1 and CDR2: SGHTA and FQGNSA. This CDR3 has 19 amino acids. V shed 1 base, J shed 2 bases, and the junction held 6 bases outside the gene matches. The CDR3 nucleotides are TGTGCCAGCAGCTTAGGCTGGGCTAGCGGGGGGGCTGGGGCCAACGTCCTGACTTTC. This translates into CASSLGWASGGAGANVLTF.

The V call is TRBV6-2 or TRBV6-3, the J call TRBJ2-1, with 7 bases fitting TRBD1. Germline loops: CDR1 MNHEY, CDR2 SVGEGT. The trim removed 6 bases at V and 2 bases at J, leaving 10 bases unmatched. There are 16 residues in the CDR3. CDR3: CASSPIYGTAYNEQFF. For the CDR3, the DNA is TGTGCCAGCAGCCCGATCTACGGGACAGCCTACAATGAGCAGTTCTTC.